This TCR beta chain was identified during a study of neoadjuvant nivolumab and ipilimumab in lung cancer. Sequencing was performed with immunoSEQ multiplex PCR; in TCRdb, only in-frame clones are kept and a portion is missing. The table records about 38,000 clones, roughly nine tenths of them present only once. Overall study findings and caveats: Pathologic regression was not significantly tied to TCR clonality.

The CDR3 contains 19 residues. V lost 1 base to trimming and J lost 2 bases; unmatched junction nucleotides: 10. Germline values: CDR1 SGHAT, CDR2 FQNNGV. Remarks on this clone: Its antigen is undetermined.

The gene calls are TRBV11-2 and TRBJ2-3, with TRBD2 matching over 12 bases. The source material was peripheral blood, sampled before neoadjuvant nivolumab, alone or with ipilimumab. The sequence derives from an adult with non-small cell lung cancer. The CDR3 nucleotides are TGTGCCAGCAGCTTAGGTCGACTAGCGGGAGTGGATTACACAGATACGCAGTATTTT. Encoded protein: CASSLGRLAGVDYTDTQYF. Full variable domain (outside the CDR3, taken from reference TRBV11-2 and TRBJ2-3): EAGVAQSPRYKIIEKRQSVAFWCNPISGHATLYWYQQILGQGPKLLIQFQNNGVVDDSQLPKDRFSAERLKGVDSTLKIQPAKLEDSAVYLCASSLGRLAGVDYTDTQYFGPGTRLTVL.